The 7 T cell receptor beta chains below all came from one sample that was sequenced in a study of T cells expressing NK-cell markers. One entry per CDR3 protein, without DNA, is what TCRdb gives after re-calling the 5' RACE reads. The sample has a few hundred thousand distinct CDR3 sequences; the top ten hold more than 1.4%. The specimen sequenced was blood T cells: a sorted CD56 or NKG2C T cell subset, CD4+ or CD8+ T cells, or bulk PBMC T cells (not recorded which). These receptor sequences come from a woman between 45 and 60 years old in good health.

The chain joins TRBV28 to TRBJ1-1; the TCRdb D gene call, TRBD1, has no DNA to confirm it. The CDR3 runs 14 residues. Germline CDR1 MDHEN, CDR2 SYDVKM. The CDR3 reads CASSLQGTFTEAFF.

The V call is TRBV28, the J call TRBJ2-1; as DNA is missing, the TRBD2 call by TCRdb cannot be tested. Germline V gene data show CDR1 as MDHEN and CDR2 as SYDVKM. This CDR3 region has 16 residues. CDR3 amino acids: CASSLPGLAGLNEQFF.

V and J are TRBV9 and TRBJ2-7. Germline V CDR1 and CDR2: SGDLS, YYNGEE. CDR3 length equals 15 residues. The CDR3 here is CASSVDMYWSYEQYF.

The chain links TRBV27 to TRBJ2-1; checking the TCRdb D call of TRBD2 is not possible without DNA. The length of the CDR3 is 15 residues. Per germline, CDR1 MNHEY and CDR2 SMNVEV (reference sequence). The CDR3 sequence: CASSLPPLRNNEQFF.

The chain couples TRBV9 to TRBJ2-5; the TCRdb D gene call, TRBD2, has no DNA to confirm it. The CDR3 totals 14 residues. Germline assignment: CDR1 SGDLS and CDR2 YYNGEE. CDR3 residues: CASSVKLVGETQYF.

The chain uses TRBV6-1 and TRBJ1-5; TCRdb proposes TRBD1, but this gene call is untestable without DNA. The CDR3 extends over 15 amino acids. Germline-derived CDR1 and CDR2 are MNHNS and SASEGT. The CDR3 loop is CASSQEGSGNQPQHF.

This chain uses TRBV7-9 with TRBJ2-1. The CDR3 spans 13 residues. The germline V gene has CDR1 SEHNR and CDR2 FQNEAQ (reference sequence). CDR3 amino acids: CASSLAHRIEQFF.